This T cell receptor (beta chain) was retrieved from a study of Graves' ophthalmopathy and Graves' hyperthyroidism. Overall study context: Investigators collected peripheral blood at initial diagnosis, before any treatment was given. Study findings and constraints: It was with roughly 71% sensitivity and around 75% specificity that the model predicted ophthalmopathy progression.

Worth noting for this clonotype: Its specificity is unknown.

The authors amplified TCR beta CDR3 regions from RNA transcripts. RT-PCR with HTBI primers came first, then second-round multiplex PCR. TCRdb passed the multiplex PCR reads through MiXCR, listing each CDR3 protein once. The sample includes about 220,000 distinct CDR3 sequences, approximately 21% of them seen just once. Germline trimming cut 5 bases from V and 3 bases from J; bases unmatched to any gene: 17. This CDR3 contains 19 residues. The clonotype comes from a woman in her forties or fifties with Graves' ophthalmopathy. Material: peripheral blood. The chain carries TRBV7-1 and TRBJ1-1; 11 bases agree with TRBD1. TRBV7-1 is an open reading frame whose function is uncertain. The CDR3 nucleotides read TGTGCCAGCAGCCCAAGTACTGACCGGGACAGGGGGTTTCACACTGAAGCTTTCTTT. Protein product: CASSPSTDRDRGFHTEAFF.